Below, one TCR beta chain is given with its context. The antigen is undetermined. At one of its ends the junction is not consistent with the germline gene, which may arise from a read error. This sample is part of a study of T cell repertoires in cytomegalovirus infection. Looking at the study overall: CMV epitopes, recently identified HLA-C-restricted and well-studied HLA-B-restricted, were used. CMV infection and matching HLA type were both indicated by public TCR beta signatures.

TCRdb reanalysed the reads using MiXCR and keeps one entry per CDR3 protein. The sample yields about half a million distinct CDR3 sequences, roughly 34% seen once. Regarding the study as a whole: The cumulative frequency of public TCR beta families distinguished individuals who carried CMV together with the relevant HLA. Clonotype analysis showed dominance of the ex vivo response by HLA-C-restricted CMV-specific TCR beta clonotypes.

Germline assignment: CDR1 SQVTM and CDR2 ANQGSEA. The CDR3 totals 13 residues. The receptor was derived from a human donor in good health (CMV status not recorded). Some clones in this sample may be carry-over from other donors' samples. Specimen: cultured PBMCs, collected from culture after CMV antigen stimulation. The genes are TRBV29-1 and TRBJ2-5, with TRBD1 as a possible D gene (8 bases). CDR3 sequence (DNA): TGCAGCGGCGGGGGACAGGACCGAGAGGCCCAGTACTTC. Its protein product is CSGGGQDREAQYF.